The 18 T cell receptor beta chains below come from one sample, sequenced in a study of shared clonotypes between healthy human individuals. Data came from immunoSEQ multiplex PCR; TCRdb stores just in-frame clones and leaves some out. The table includes about 2 million clones, around 96% detected once. Positively selected for CCR7, the CD45RO-negative cells used as naive CD8 cells excluded terminally differentiated effector memory CD45RA+ cells. The sample taken for sequencing was naive CD8+ T cells sorted from blood. The receptors shown here come from a man between 18 and 35 years old in good health.

The chain is built from TRBV30 and TRBJ1-2; no definite D call. Germline-derived CDR1 and CDR2 are GTSNPN and SVGIG (reference sequence). V was shortened by 2 bases and J by 7 bases, with 11 bases between the two germline ends. The CDR3 length is 12 residues. The CDR3 region is CAWSSVPPGYTF. For the CDR3, the DNA is TGTGCCTGGAGTTCAGTCCCGCCTGGCTACACCTTC.

The V call is TRBV5-1, the J call TRBJ2-7; the match to TRBD1 covers 8 bases. V lost 2 bases to trimming and J lost 3 bases; unmatched junction nucleotides: 10. Germline V CDR1 and CDR2: SGHRS, YFSETQ. This CDR3 has 16 residues. The CDR3 spells CASSLSFSGTGYEQYF. As DNA, the CDR3 is TGCGCCAGCAGCTTAAGCTTCTCGGGGACAGGCTACGAGCAGTACTTC.

V and J are TRBV9 and TRBJ2-1, with a tentative D call TRBD2 (6 bases). There are 15 residues in the CDR3. The germline gives CDR1 SGDLS, CDR2 YYNGEE. V lost 4 bases and J lost 7, with 18 bases in between. In DNA, the CDR3 is TGTGCCAGCAGCCCCCCCCCGGGAGATTTTAATGAGCAGTTCTTC. Translating it yields CASSPPPGDFNEQFF.

The rearrangement uses TRBV28 and TRBJ1-2; TRBD1 agrees at 7 bases. Germline assignment: CDR1 MDHEN and CDR2 SYDVKM. Germline trimming cut 5 bases from V and 6 bases from J; bases unmatched to any gene: 12. This CDR3 has 15 residues. The CDR3 DNA is TGTGCCAGCAGTCCCCCGGTACAGGGGACTGATGGCTACACCTTC. Its translation: CASSPPVQGTDGYTF.

The chain joins TRBV4-1 to TRBJ2-7; TRBD1 might be the D (6 bases). This CDR3 region has 15 residues. The ends were cut back, 2 bases at V and 6 bases at J, with 17 bases in the middle. CDR1 and CDR2 from the germline V gene are MGHRA and YSYEKL. CDR3 nucleotides: TGCGCCAGCAGCCAATTTCAGGGGCGAGGCCTCGAGCAGTACTTC. Residues: CASSQFQGRGLEQYF.

This chain links TRBV15 with TRBJ2-7; possibly TRBD2 for D (6 bases). This CDR3 is 15 amino acids long. Trimming shortened V by 1 base and J by 2 bases, and 12 bases separated the two germline ends. Germline assignment: CDR1 LNHNV and CDR2 YYDKDF (reference sequence). CDR3 protein: CATSRVEGYPYEQYF. The CDR3 DNA is TGTGCCACCAGCAGAGTGGAGGGGTATCCCTACGAGCAGTACTTC.

V usage is TRBV19 and J usage is TRBJ2-1; D may be TRBD2 (5 bases). CDR3 size: 14 residues. CDR1 and CDR2 (germline): LNHDA, SQIVND (reference sequence). V was cut by 3 bases and J by 15 bases, with 21 bases left in between. CDR3 sequence: CASSIRLAWPPTFF. CDR3 DNA sequence: TGTGCCAGTAGTATTAGGCTAGCATGGCCTCCAACGTTCTTC.

This chain links TRBV29-1 with TRBJ2-7, with D possibly being TRBD2 (5 bases). CDR1 is SQVTM and CDR2 is ANQGSEA in the germline V gene. This CDR3 comprises 11 residues. CDR3 nucleotides: TGCGTAGTCGGGGTTGGGGTCGAGCAGTACTTC. It translates to CVVGVGVEQYF.

This clone appeared once. The chain combines TRBV13 with TRBJ2-3, with 8 bases aligning to TRBD2. Germline CDR1 PRHDT, CDR2 FYEKMQ (reference sequence). Losses at the gene ends were 5 bases for V and 12 bases for J; bases not matched to a gene: 7. This CDR3 comprises 12 residues. CDR3 residues: CASSPERGTQYF. The CDR3 nucleotides are TGTGCCAGCAGCCCCGAGCGGGGGACTCAGTATTTT.

This rearrangement joins TRBV5-6 to TRBJ2-3; D may be TRBD2 (6 bases). CDR1 and CDR2 (germline): SGHDT, YYEEEE. V lost 4 bases to trimming and J lost 0 bases, with 12 bases between them. The CDR3 is 15 residues long. The CDR3, as DNA: TGTGCCAGCAGCCAGGAGGGCTCTAGCACAGATACGCAGTATTTT. Protein product: CASSQEGSSTDTQYF.

The rearrangement uses TRBV10-2 and TRBJ2-1; TRBD1 matches 7 bases. Germline V gene sequence: CDR1 WSHSY, CDR2 SAAADI. This CDR3 has 15 residues. Trimming removed 4 bases from V and 1 base from J; junction bases left unmatched: 4. The DNA for the CDR3 is TGCGCCAGCAGTGTTGACAGGGATTCCTACAATGAGCAGTTCTTC. Translation: CASSVDRDSYNEQFF.

The chain joins TRBV9 to TRBJ1-2, with no clear D. The germline V gene has CDR1 SGDLS and CDR2 YYNGEE. The V gene lost 3 bases and the J gene lost 8 bases, with 20 bases spanning the gap. This CDR3 is 15 amino acids long. CDR3 in DNA: TGTGCCAGCAGCGATCCTTCCCGGGCCTTAAGGGGCTACACCTTC. It yields the protein CASSDPSRALRGYTF.

This clone occurred a few times. Different DNA sequences within this sample yield the same CDR3. The rearrangement uses TRBV9 and TRBJ1-1; no reliable D call. Germline V gene sequence: CDR1 SGDLS, CDR2 YYNGEE. The V gene lost 4 bases and the J gene lost 1 base, with 8 bases spanning the gap. CDR3 length: 13 residues. The CDR3 sequence: CASSPTGNTEAFF. CDR3 bases: TGTGCCAGCAGCCCCACCGGGAACACTGAAGCTTTCTTT.

Notes on this clone: The junction does not match germline at one end; this may be a read error. The chain combines TRBV11-2 with TRBJ1-2; no reliable D call. CDR3 size: 13 residues. Germline-derived CDR1 and CDR2 are SGHAT and FQNNGV. The CDR3 loop is CASSLGPPPSSSF. DNA of the CDR3: TGTGCCAGCAGCTTAGGCCCACCCCCCAGTTCGTCATTC.

The J gene is TRBJ2-1, the V gene TRBV13; TRBD1 agrees at 8 bases. This CDR3 comprises 15 residues. Trimming cost V 2 bases and J 7 bases; bases outside gene matches: 7. Germline V CDR1 and CDR2: PRHDT, FYEKMQ (reference sequence). The CDR3 sequence is CASSLRTGLGNEQFF. CDR3 DNA: TGTGCCAGCAGCTTAAGGACAGGGCTGGGGAATGAGCAGTTCTTC.

This sequence joins TRBV27 and TRBJ2-5; TRBD2 matches 8 bases. This CDR3 comprises 14 residues. Germline V gives CDR1 MNHEY, CDR2 SMNVEV (reference sequence). The ends lost 4 bases at V and 7 bases at J; junction bases unmatched: 8. CDR3 sequence (DNA): TGTGCCAGCAGTTCCGGGGGGGCCTACGGGACCCAGTACTTC. Residues: CASSSGGAYGTQYF.

V gene TRBV5-1 combines with J gene TRBJ2-7; D is perhaps TRBD1 (5 bases). The CDR3 consists of 14 residues. V was cut by 4 bases and J by 2 bases, with 13 bases left in between. The V gene's germline CDR1 is SGHRS and CDR2 YFSETQ. The CDR3 spells CASSMAGITYEQYF. The CDR3, as DNA: TGCGCCAGCAGCATGGCAGGGATAACCTACGAGCAGTACTTC.

This clone was seen a few times. The CDR3 nucleotides read TGTGCCAGCAGTGTGGCGGTAAGTGGCTACACCTTC. It translates to CASSVAVSGYTF. The V and J genes are TRBV6-1 and TRBJ1-2; D is unclear. The CDR3 contains 12 residues. CDR1 is MNHNS, CDR2 SASEGT, per germline. V lost 4 bases and J lost 7, with 10 bases in between.